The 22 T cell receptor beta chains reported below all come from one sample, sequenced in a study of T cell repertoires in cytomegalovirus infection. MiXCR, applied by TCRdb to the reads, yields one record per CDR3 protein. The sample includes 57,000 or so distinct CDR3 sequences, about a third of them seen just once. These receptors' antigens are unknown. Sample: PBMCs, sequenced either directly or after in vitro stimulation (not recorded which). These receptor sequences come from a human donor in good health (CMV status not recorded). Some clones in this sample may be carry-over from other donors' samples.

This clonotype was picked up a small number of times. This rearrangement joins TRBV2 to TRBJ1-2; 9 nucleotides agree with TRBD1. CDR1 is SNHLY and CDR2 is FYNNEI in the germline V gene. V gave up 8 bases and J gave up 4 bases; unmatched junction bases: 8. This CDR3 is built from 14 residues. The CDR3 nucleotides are TGTGCCAGCTCTACAGGACAGGGGCTCTATGGCTACACCTTC. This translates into CASSTGQGLYGYTF.

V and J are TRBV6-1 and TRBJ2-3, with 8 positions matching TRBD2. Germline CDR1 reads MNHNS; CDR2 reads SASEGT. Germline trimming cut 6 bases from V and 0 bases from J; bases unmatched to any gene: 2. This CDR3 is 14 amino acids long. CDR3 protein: CASRGTRSTDTQYF. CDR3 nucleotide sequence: TGTGCCAGCAGGGGGACTAGGAGCACAGATACGCAGTATTTT.

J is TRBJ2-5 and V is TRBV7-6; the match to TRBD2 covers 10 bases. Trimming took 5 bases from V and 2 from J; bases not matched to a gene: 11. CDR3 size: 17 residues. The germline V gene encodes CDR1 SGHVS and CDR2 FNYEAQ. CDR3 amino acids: CASSHFRGSGGQETQYF. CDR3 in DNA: TGTGCCAGCAGCCACTTTCGAGGTAGCGGGGGGCAAGAGACCCAGTACTTC.

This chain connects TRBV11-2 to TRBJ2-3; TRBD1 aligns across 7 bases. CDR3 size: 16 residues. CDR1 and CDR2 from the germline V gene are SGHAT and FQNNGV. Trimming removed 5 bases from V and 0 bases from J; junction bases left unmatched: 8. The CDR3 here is CASSRTGYTSTDTQYF. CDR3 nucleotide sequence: TGTGCCAGCAGCCGGACAGGTTACACTAGCACAGATACGCAGTATTTT. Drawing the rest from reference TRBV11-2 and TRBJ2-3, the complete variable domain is EAGVAQSPRYKIIEKRQSVAFWCNPISGHATLYWYQQILGQGPKLLIQFQNNGVVDDSQLPKDRFSAERLKGVDSTLKIQPAKLEDSAVYLCASSRTGYTSTDTQYFGPGTRLTVL.

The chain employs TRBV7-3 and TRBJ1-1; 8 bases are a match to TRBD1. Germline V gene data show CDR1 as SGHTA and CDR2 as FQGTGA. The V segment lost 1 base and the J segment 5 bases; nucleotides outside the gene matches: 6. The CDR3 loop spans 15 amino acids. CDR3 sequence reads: CASSLIHTGGTEAFF. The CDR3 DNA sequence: TGTGCCAGCAGCTTAATTCATACAGGGGGGACTGAAGCTTTCTTT. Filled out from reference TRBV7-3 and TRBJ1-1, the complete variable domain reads GAGVSQTPSNKVTEKGKYVELRCDPISGHTALYWYRQSLGQGPEFLIYFQGTGAADDSGLPNDRFFAVRPEGSVSTLKIQRTERGDSAVYLCASSLIHTGGTEAFFGQGTRLTVV.

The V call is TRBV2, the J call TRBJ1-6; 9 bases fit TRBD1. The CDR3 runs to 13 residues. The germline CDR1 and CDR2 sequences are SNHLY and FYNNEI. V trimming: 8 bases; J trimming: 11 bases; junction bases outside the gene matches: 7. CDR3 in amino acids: CASEDRGYPPLHF. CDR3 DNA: TGTGCCAGCGAGGACAGGGGATATCCACCCCTCCACTTT.

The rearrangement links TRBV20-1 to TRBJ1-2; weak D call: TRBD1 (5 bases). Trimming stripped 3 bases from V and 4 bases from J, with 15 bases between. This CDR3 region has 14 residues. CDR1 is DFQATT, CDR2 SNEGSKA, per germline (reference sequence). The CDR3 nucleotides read TGCAGTGCTAGGGAGACAGCCAAAATCTATGGCTACACCTTC. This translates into CSARETAKIYGYTF.

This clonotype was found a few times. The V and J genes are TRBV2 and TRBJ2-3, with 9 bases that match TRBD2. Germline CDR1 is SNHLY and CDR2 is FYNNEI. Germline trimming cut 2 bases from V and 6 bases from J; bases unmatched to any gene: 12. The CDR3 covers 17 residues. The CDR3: CASSETGVAGASDTQYF. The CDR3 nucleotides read TGTGCCAGCAGTGAAACGGGGGTAGCGGGGGCAAGCGATACGCAGTATTTT.

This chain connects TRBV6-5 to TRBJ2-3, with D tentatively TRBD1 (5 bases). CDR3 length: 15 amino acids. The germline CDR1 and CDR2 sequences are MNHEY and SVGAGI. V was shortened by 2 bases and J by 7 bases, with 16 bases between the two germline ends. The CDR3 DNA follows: TGTGCCAGCAGTTACCAGCAGGGTAGTGTTTATACGCAGTATTTT. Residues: CASSYQQGSVYTQYF.

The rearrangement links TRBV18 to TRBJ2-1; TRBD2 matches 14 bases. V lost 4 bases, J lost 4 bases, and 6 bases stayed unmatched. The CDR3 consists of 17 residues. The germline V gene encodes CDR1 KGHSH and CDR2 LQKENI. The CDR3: CASSQGLAGDTYNEQFF. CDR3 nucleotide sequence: TGTGCCAGCTCACAGGGACTAGCGGGGGATACGTACAATGAGCAGTTCTTC.

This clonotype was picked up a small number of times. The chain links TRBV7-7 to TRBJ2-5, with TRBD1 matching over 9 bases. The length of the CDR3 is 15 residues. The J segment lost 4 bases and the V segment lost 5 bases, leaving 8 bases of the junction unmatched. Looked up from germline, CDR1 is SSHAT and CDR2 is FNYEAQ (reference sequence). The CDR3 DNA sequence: TGTGCCAGCAGCGCCGACAGGGGGAGTGGAGAGACCCAGTACTTC. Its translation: CASSADRGSGETQYF.

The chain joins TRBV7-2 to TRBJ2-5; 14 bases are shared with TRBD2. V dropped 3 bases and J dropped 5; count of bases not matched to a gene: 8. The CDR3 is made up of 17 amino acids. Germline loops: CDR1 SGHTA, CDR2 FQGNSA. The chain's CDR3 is CASSLVGTSGGKETQYF. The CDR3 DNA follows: TGTGCCAGCAGCTTGGTTGGGACTAGCGGGGGAAAGGAGACCCAGTACTTC.

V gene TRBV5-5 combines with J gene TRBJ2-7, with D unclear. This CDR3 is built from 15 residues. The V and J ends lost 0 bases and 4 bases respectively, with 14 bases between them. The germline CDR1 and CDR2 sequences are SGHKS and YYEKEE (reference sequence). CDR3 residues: CASSLAGRKEYEQYF. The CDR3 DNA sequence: TGTGCCAGCAGCTTGGCAGGTCGTAAAGAGTACGAGCAGTACTTC.

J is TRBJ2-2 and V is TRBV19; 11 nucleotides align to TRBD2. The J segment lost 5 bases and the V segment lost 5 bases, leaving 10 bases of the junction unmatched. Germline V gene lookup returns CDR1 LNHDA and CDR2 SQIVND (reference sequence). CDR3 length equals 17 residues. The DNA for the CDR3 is TGTGCCAGTAGTCCCCCGGGACTAGCGGAGTTAACCGGGGAGCTGTTTTTT. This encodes CASSPPGLAELTGELFF.

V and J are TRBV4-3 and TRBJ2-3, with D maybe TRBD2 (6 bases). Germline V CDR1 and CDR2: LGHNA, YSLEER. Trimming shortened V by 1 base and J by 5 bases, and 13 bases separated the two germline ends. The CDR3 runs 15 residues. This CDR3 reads CASSQASSGLDTQYF. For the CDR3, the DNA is TGCGCCAGCAGCCAAGCGTCCAGCGGGTTAGATACGCAGTATTTT.

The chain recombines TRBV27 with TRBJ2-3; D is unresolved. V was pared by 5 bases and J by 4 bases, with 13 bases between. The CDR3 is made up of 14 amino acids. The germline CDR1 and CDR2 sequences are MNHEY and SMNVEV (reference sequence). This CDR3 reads CASSRRLRSDTQYF. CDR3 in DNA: TGTGCCAGCAGTCGTCGACTGAGATCAGATACGCAGTATTTT.

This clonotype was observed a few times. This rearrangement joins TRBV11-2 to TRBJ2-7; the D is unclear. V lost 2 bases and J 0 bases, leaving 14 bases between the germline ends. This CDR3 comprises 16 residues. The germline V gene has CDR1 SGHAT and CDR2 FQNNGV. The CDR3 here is CASSLKRFLDSYEQYF. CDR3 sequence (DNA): TGTGCCAGCAGCTTAAAACGGTTCCTTGACTCCTACGAGCAGTACTTC.

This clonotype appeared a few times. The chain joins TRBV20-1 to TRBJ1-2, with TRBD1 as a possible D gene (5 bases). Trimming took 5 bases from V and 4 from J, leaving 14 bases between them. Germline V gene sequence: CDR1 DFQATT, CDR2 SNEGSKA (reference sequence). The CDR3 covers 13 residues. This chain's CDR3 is CSAQGVDFYGYTF. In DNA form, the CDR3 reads TGCAGTGCTCAGGGCGTGGATTTCTATGGCTACACCTTC.

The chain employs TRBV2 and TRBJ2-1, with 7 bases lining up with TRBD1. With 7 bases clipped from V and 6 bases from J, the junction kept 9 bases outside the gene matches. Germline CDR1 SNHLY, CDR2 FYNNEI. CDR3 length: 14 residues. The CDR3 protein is CASKRETGSNEQFF. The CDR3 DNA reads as TGTGCCAGCAAGAGAGAGACAGGGTCCAATGAGCAGTTCTTC.

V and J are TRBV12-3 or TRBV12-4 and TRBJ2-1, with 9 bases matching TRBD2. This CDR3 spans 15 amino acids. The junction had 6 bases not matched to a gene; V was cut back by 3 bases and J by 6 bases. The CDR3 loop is CASSFRAGGANEQFF. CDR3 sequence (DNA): TGTGCCAGCAGTTTTCGGGCGGGGGGGGCCAATGAGCAGTTCTTC.

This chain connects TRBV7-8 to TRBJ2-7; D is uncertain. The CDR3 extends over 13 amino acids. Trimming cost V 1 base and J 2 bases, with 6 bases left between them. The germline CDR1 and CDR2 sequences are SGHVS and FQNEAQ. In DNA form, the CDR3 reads TGTGCCAGCAGCTTAGAAATTCCCTACGAGCAGTACTTC. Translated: CASSLEIPYEQYF.

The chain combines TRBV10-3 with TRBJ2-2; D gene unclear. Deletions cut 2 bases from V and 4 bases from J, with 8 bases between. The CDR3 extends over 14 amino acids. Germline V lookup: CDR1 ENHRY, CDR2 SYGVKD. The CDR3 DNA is TGTGCCATCAGTGAGCGGTCGACCACCGGGGAGCTGTTTTTT. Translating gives CAISERSTTGELFF.